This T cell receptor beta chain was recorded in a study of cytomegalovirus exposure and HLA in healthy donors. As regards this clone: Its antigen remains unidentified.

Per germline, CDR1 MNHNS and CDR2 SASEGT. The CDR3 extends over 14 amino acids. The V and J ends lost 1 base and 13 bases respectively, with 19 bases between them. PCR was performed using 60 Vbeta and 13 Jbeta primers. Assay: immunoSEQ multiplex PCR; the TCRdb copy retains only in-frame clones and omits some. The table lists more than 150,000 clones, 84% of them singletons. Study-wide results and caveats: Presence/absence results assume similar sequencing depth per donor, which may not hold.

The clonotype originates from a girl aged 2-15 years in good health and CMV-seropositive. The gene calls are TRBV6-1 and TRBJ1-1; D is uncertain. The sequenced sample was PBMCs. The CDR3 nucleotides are TGTGCCAGCAGTGAAGAGCGGAGACCGGCAGGCGGTTTCTTT. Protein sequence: CASSEERRPAGGFF.